This entry lists 8 T cell receptor beta chains sequenced from one sample in a study of blood T cell repertoires in COVID-19 (dated by TCRdb to the early 2020s). Preparation of the library involved the immunoSEQ multiplex PCR assay. What TCRdb holds here is the immuneACCESS table cut down to in-frame rearrangements. Part of the clones is not present; checked against another copy, under half of the missing clones reflect an unresolved V gene, and the others are unexplained. This sample has about 120,000 clones in its table, and 70% to 90% of those were observed once. The ten top clones hold approximately 1.5% of the sample. The source material was peripheral blood. These receptors all come from a man aged 40-55 years with acute or convalescent COVID-19.

The CDR3 sequence: CASSFSGYEQYF. The CDR3 DNA is TGTGCCAGCAGCTTTTCGGGATACGAGCAGTACTTC. This chain links TRBV7-8 with TRBJ2-7, with D perhaps matching TRBD2 (5 bases). Deletions cut 3 bases from V and 4 bases from J, with 7 bases between. This CDR3 is 12 amino acids long. The germline V gene encodes CDR1 SGHVS and CDR2 FQNEAQ.

The gene calls are TRBV5-1 and TRBJ2-5, with D perhaps matching TRBD1 (6 bases). The CDR3 spans 17 residues. Germline V gene data show CDR1 as SGHRS and CDR2 as YFSETQ. The V and J ends lost 1 base and 4 bases respectively, with 20 bases between them. The DNA for the CDR3 is TGCGCCAGCAGCTTGACCGTCGCCCGGGACACCGGAGAGACCCAGTACTTC. Translated: CASSLTVARDTGETQYF.

The chain recombines TRBV10-3 with TRBJ2-3; no clear D. CDR1 and CDR2 (germline): ENHRY, SYGVKD. The CDR3 runs to 13 residues. V dropped 6 bases and J dropped 0 bases, with 7 bases sitting between them. The CDR3 DNA sequence: TGTGCCATCAGGGGCACAAGCACAGATACGCAGTATTTT. It codes for CAIRGTSTDTQYF.

V usage is TRBV28 and J usage is TRBJ2-7; possibly TRBD1 for D (6 bases). The CDR3 extends over 13 amino acids. Trimming shortened V by 8 bases and J by 3 bases, and 14 bases separated the two germline ends. From germline, CDR1 is MDHEN and CDR2 SYDVKM. CDR3 DNA: TGTGCCAGCCAGATGGGACATAGCTACGAGCAGTACTTC. Encoded protein: CASQMGHSYEQYF.

The J gene is TRBJ2-1, the V gene TRBV3-1 (or the pseudogene TRBV3-2); TRBD2 agrees at 7 bases. The germline V gene encodes CDR1 LGHDT and CDR2 YNNKEL (reference sequence). With V trimmed by 2 bases and J by 2 bases, 6 bases remained unmatched. The CDR3 length is 16 residues. The CDR3 DNA sequence: TGTGCCAGCAGCCAATACGGCGGGAGTGCCTACAATGAGCAGTTCTTC. Encoded protein: CASSQYGGSAYNEQFF.

The J gene is TRBJ1-3, the V gene TRBV30, with no clear D. Germline V gene lookup returns CDR1 GTSNPN and CDR2 SVGIG (reference sequence). V dropped 5 bases and J dropped 4 bases, with 6 bases sitting between them. This CDR3 has 11 residues. The CDR3, as DNA: TGTGCCTGGCTGACAGGAAACACCATATATTTT. It specifies CAWLTGNTIYF. Full variable domain (outside the CDR3, taken from reference TRBV30 and TRBJ1-3): SQTIHQWPATLVQPVGSPLSLECTVEGTSNPNLYWYRQAAGRGLQLLFYSVGIGQISSEVPQNLSASRPQDRQFILSSKKLLLSDSGFYLCAWLTGNTIYFGEGSWLTVV.

J is TRBJ2-4 and V is TRBV18; 9 nucleotides line up with TRBD2. Losses at the gene ends were 4 bases for V and 8 bases for J; bases not matched to a gene: 9. The CDR3 sequence is 15 residues long. CDR1 and CDR2 from the germline V gene are KGHSH and LQKENI. The DNA for the CDR3 is TGTGCCAGCTCACGGGACGCGGGAGGGATTGACATTCAGTACTTC. It is translated as CASSRDAGGIDIQYF.

The chain uses TRBV6-4 and TRBJ2-1, with TRBD2 as a possible D gene (7 bases). Deletions cut 3 bases from V and 8 bases from J, with 20 bases between. The CDR3 has 16 amino acids. The germline V gene has CDR1 MRHNA and CDR2 SNTAGT. The CDR3: CASSEEVTGGPDEQFF. For the CDR3, the DNA is TGTGCCAGCAGTGAGGAGGTTACGGGGGGCCCGGATGAGCAGTTCTTC.